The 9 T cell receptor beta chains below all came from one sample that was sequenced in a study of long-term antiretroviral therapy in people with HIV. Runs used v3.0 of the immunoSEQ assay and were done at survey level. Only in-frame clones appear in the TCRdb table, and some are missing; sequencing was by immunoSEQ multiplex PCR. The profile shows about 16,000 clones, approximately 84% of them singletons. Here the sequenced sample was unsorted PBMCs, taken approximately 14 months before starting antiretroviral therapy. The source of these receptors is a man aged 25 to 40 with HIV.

The CDR3 bases are TGCGCCAGCGGGTCCACGGCCGGGACGGCTAACTACGAGCAGTACTTC. As protein: CASGSTAGTANYEQYF. The rearrangement links TRBV5-1 to TRBJ2-7; D could derive from TRBD1 or TRBD2 (5 bases each). V gave up 7 bases and J gave up 3 bases, with 23 bases separating them. This CDR3 spans 16 amino acids. The V gene's germline CDR1 is SGHRS and CDR2 YFSETQ.

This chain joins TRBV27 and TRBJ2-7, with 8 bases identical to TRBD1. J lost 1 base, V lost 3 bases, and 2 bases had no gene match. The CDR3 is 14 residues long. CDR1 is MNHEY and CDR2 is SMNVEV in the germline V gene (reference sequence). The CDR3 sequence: CASSFGQGSYEQYF. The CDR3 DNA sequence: TGTGCCAGCAGTTTCGGACAGGGATCCTACGAGCAGTACTTC.

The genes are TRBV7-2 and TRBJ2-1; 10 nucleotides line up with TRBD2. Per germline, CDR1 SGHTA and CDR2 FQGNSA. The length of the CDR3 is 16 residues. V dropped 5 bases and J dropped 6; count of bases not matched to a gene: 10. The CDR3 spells CASSEEGLARGNEQFF. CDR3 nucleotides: TGTGCCAGCAGCGAAGAGGGACTAGCGAGGGGCAATGAGCAGTTCTTC.

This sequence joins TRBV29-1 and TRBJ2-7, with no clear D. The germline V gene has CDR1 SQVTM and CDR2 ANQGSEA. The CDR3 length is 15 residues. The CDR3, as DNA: TGCATCCATAGGGCAGCCGACGCACCATTCGACGAGCAGTACTTC. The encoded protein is CIHRAADAPFDEQYF.

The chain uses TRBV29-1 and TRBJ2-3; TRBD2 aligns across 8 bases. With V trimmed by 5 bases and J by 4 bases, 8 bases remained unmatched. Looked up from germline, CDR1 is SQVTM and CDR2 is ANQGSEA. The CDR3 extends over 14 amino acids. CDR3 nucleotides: TGCAGCGTTCCCTTAGCGGGAACATCAGATACGCAGTATTTT. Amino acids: CSVPLAGTSDTQYF.

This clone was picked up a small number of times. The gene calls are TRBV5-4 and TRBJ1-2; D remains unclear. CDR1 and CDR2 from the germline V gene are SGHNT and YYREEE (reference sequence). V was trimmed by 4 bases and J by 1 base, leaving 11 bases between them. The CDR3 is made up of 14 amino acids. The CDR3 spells CASSDRGSNYGYTF. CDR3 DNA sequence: TGTGCCAGCAGCGACCGAGGGAGTAACTATGGCTACACCTTC.

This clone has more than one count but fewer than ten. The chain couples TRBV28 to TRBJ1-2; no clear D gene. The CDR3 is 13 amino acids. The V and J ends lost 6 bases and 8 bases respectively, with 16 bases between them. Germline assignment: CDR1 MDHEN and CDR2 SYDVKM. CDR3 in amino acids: CASSRLSGSGYTF. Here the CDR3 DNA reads TGTGCCAGCAGCCGTCTCTCCGGGAGCGGCTACACCTTC.

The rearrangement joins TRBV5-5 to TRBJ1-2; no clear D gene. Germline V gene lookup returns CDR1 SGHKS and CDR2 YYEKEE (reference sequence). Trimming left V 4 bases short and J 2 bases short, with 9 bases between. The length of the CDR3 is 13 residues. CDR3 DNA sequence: TGTGCCAGCAGCCTAGACACCAACTATGGCTACACCTTC. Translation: CASSLDTNYGYTF.

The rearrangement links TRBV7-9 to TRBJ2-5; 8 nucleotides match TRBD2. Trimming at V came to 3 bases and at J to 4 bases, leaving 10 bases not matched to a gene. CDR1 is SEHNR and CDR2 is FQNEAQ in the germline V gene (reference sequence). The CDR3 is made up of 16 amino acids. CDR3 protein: CASSFPLAEKGETQYF. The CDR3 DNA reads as TGTGCCAGCAGCTTCCCACTAGCGGAGAAGGGAGAGACCCAGTACTTC.